This T cell receptor beta chain was sequenced in a study of CD8+CD57+ T cells in acquired aplastic anemia. For the study at large: Sorted CD4+ and CD8+ cells yielded DNA averaging approximately 3.4 ug.

This clonotype was counted ten times or more. Antigen unknown. J lost 4 bases, V lost 0 bases, and 10 bases had no gene match. The CDR3 is made up of 17 amino acids. Germline V gene lookup returns CDR1 LNHNV and CDR2 YYDKDF (reference sequence). TCR beta VDJ combinations and CDR3 sequences were profiled from genomic DNA. Each CDR3 protein is one row after TCRdb ran MiXCR on the reads. The sample shows about 150,000 distinct CDR3 sequences, over 50% of them seen only once. By flow cytometry, patients selected for sequencing had shown an expansion of CD8+CD57+ cells. The enrolled patients all had severe acquired aplastic anemia. Regarding the study as a whole: A set of more than 25 CD8+ CDR3 sequences was shared between patients and controls, and these sequences appeared highly expressed in patients. Researchers reported that CD8+ Simpson's diversity was not significantly different in patients versus controls.

Source material: sorted CD4+, CD8+, or CD8+CD57+ T cells (not recorded which) from PBMCs. The chain links TRBV15 to TRBJ1-2, with 8 bases matching TRBD1. The receptor was isolated from a human donor with aplastic anemia. As DNA, the CDR3 is TGTGCCACCAGCAGAGATCGGGGGACAGGTGTACCCTATGGCTACACCTTC. As protein: CATSRDRGTGVPYGYTF. Drawing the rest from reference TRBV15 and TRBJ1-2, the complete variable domain is DAMVIQNPRYQVTQFGKPVTLSCSQTLNHNVMYWYQQKSSQAPKLLFHYYDKDFNNEADTPDNFQSRRPNTSFCFLDIRSPGLGDTAMYLCATSRDRGTGVPYGYTFGSGTRLTVV.